This entry is about one T cell receptor beta chain. Antigen unknown. The libraries of TRB cDNA were prepared using 5' RACE with UMI labels. Using the 5' RACE reads, TCRdb records one entry per CDR3 protein without DNA. The sample data list 100,000 to 150,000 distinct CDR3 sequences. This entry is derived from a study of CXCR3-negative and CXCR3-positive naive CD8 T cells. The study's findings and limits: Comparably high diversity marked both naive subsets, whereas memory CD8+ cells had much lower diversity.

The CDR3 length is 13 residues. Germline V gene lookup returns CDR1 SGHAT and CDR2 FQNNGV. The TCR originated in a human donor in good health. Some clones in this sample may be carry-over from other donors' samples. What was sequenced was naive CXCR3- CD8+ T cells from blood. As for subset: CD45RO-CCR7+CD27+CD95- naive CD8+ T cells lacking CXCR3 (TNR3-). The V gene is TRBV11-2, the J gene TRBJ1-1. CDR3 residues: CASSLDLTDEAFF.